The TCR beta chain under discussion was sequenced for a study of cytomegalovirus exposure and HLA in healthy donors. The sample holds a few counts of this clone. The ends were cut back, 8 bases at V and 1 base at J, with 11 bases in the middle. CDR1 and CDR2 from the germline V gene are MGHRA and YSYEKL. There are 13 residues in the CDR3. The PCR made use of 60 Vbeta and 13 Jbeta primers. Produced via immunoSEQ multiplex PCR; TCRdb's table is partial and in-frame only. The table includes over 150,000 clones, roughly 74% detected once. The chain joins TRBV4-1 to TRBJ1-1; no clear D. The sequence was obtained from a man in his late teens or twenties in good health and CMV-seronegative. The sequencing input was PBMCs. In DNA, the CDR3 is TGCGCCAGCTTGTCTCACGGGAACACTGAAGCTTTCTTT. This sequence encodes CASLSHGNTEAFF.